Below, 9 T cell receptor beta chains from the same sample are listed, as sequenced in a study of blood T cell repertoires in COVID-19. Here immunoSEQ multiplex PCR was the method, and the copy in TCRdb shows in-frame clones only, minus some. This sample has roughly 100,000 clones, with approximately 83% found just once. The sample consisted of peripheral blood. The receptors here all came from a woman aged 80 or over with active or convalescent COVID-19.

The V and J genes are TRBV19 and TRBJ1-1, with D perhaps matching TRBD1 (6 bases). This CDR3 is 17 amino acids long. Trimming removed 6 bases from V and 7 bases from J, with 27 bases in between. Per the germline V gene, CDR1 is LNHDA and CDR2 is SQIVND (reference sequence). The CDR3 reads CASRDQQGTAKGGEAFF. CDR3 in DNA: TGTGCCAGTAGGGACCAACAGGGAACTGCGAAAGGGGGTGAAGCTTTCTTT.

This clone appeared a single time. The chain joins TRBV9 to TRBJ2-6; 10 nucleotides match TRBD1. The germline V gene has CDR1 SGDLS and CDR2 YYNGEE. This CDR3 is built from 20 residues. V trimming: 4 bases; J trimming: 0 bases; junction bases outside the gene matches: 13. As DNA, the CDR3 is TGTGCCAGCAGCAGTAGAGCCTCCGGGACAGGGGACTCTGGGGCCAACGTCCTGACTTTC. The encoded protein is CASSSRASGTGDSGANVLTF. The variable domain in full, completed from reference TRBV9 and TRBJ2-6, reads DSGVTQTPKHLITATGQRVTLRCSPRSGDLSVYWYQQSLDQGLQFLIQYYNGEERAKGNILERFSAQQFPDLHSELNLSSLELGDSALYFCASSSRASGTGDSGANVLTFGAGSRLTVL.

The chain combines TRBV5-4 with TRBJ1-4; D possibly corresponds to TRBD1 (5 bases). Trimming took off 1 base at V and 2 bases at J, with 18 bases between the two ends. There are 18 residues in the CDR3. Germline CDR1 reads SGHNT; CDR2 reads YYREEE (reference sequence). CDR3 amino acids: CASSLIIGALRTNEKLFF. Written as DNA, the CDR3 is TGTGCCAGCAGCTTGATCATTGGGGCCTTAAGGACTAATGAAAAACTGTTTTTT.

The V gene is TRBV27, the J gene TRBJ1-3; 7 nucleotides match TRBD1. The CDR3 spans 14 residues. V lost 6 bases to trimming and J lost 9 bases; unmatched junction nucleotides: 11. Germline lookup yields CDR1 MNHEY and CDR2 SMNVEV (reference sequence). The CDR3 spells CASSQDRVSATIYF. CDR3 sequence (DNA): TGTGCCAGCAGCCAAGACAGGGTGAGCGCCACCATATATTTT.

The CDR3 is CASSPQRQAAGYTF. The CDR3 DNA is TGTGCCAGCTCACCACAGCGACAGGCAGCTGGCTACACCTTC. This chain connects TRBV18 to TRBJ1-2, with a tentative D call TRBD1 (6 bases). Germline V CDR1 and CDR2: KGHSH, LQKENI. CDR3 size: 14 residues. V was clipped by 1 base and J by 7 bases, with 13 bases between them.

V gene TRBV11-2 combines with J gene TRBJ1-2, with TRBD1 identical over 9 bases. The germline V gene has CDR1 SGHAT and CDR2 FQNNGV. The CDR3 totals 16 residues. V lost 0 bases, J lost 4 bases, and 6 bases stayed unmatched. For the CDR3, the DNA is TGTGCCAGCAGCTTAGATCTGGACAGGGGAGGCTATGGCTACACCTTC. It encodes CASSLDLDRGGYGYTF.

The sample holds one count of this clone. This chain connects TRBV12-3 or TRBV12-4 to TRBJ1-5; D is uncertain. There are 12 residues in the CDR3. Trimming took 3 bases from V and 5 from J, leaving 5 bases between them. As DNA, the CDR3 is TGTGCCAGCAGTTTTTCGTATCAGCCCCAGCATTTT. It codes for CASSFSYQPQHF.

The gene calls are TRBV27 and TRBJ1-2; D perhaps matches TRBD1 (6 bases). The length of the CDR3 is 14 residues. Germline V gene data show CDR1 as MNHEY and CDR2 as SMNVEV (reference sequence). V lost 7 bases and J 4 bases, leaving 16 bases between the germline ends. DNA for the CDR3: TGTGCCAGCACCTTCCTTGGGGGCGGCTATGGCTACACCTTC. Its protein product is CASTFLGGGYGYTF.

This sequence joins TRBV29-1 and TRBJ1-5; 7 nucleotides line up with TRBD1. The CDR3 runs 16 residues. Germline assignment: CDR1 SQVTM and CDR2 ANQGSEA. With V trimmed by 6 bases and J by 1 base, 12 bases remained unmatched. CDR3 amino acids: CSVGRWRGLSNQPQHF. In DNA, the CDR3 is TGCAGCGTCGGTAGATGGAGGGGGCTGAGCAATCAGCCCCAGCATTTT. The full variable domain, in which reference TRBV29-1 and TRBJ1-5 provide the parts outside the CDR3, is SAVISQKPSRDICQRGTSLTIQCQVDSQVTMMFWYRQQPGQSLTLIATANQGSEATYESGFVIDKFPISRPNLTFSTLTVSNMSPEDSSIYLCSVGRWRGLSNQPQHFGDGTRLSIL.